These T cell receptor beta chains were read from a single sample in a study of blood T cell repertoires in COVID-19. Sequenced by immunoSEQ multiplex PCR; TCRdb stores in-frame clones only, minus some. The sample includes 250,000 to 300,000 clones, approximately 85% of them seen just once. Input material: PBMCs or T cells enriched from blood (not recorded which). All receptors come from a woman aged 50 to 65 who had recovered from COVID-19. Both conserved end residues are part of each CDR3. The D gene is left open where the match is weak. Some rows mark clone size as missing; the rest say once, few, many or name a class of expanded clone.

clone size: -
J gene: TRBJ1-3
V gene: TRBV28
D gene: -
CDR3 DNA: TGTGCCAGCAGTACTCAGGGGATTGGAAACACCATATATTTT
CDR3 protein: CASSTQGIGNTIYF

clone size: -
J gene: TRBJ1-6
V gene: TRBV11-2
D gene: -
CDR3 DNA: TGTGCCAGCAGCAACGGGGTCAGCTATAATTCACCCCTCCACTTT
CDR3 protein: CASSNGVSYNSPLHF

clone size: few
J gene: TRBJ1-5
V gene: TRBV4-1
D gene: -
CDR3 DNA: TGCGCCAGCAGCCAAGACGGACAGTTCAGCAATCAGCCCCAGCATTTT
CDR3 protein: CASSQDGQFSNQPQHF

clone size: -
J gene: TRBJ2-7
V gene: TRBV29-1
D gene: TRBD1
CDR3 DNA: TGCAGCGTCGAACTCTCGGGACAGTTCTACGAGCAGTACTTC
CDR3 protein: CSVELSGQFYEQYF

clone size: -
J gene: TRBJ1-1
V gene: TRBV14
D gene: -
CDR3 DNA: TGTGCCAGCAGCCAAGAGGTGGCAGGGTGGATGAACACTGAAGCTTTCTTT
CDR3 protein: CASSQEVAGWMNTEAFF

clone size: few
J gene: TRBJ2-1
V gene: TRBV13
D gene: TRBD2
CDR3 DNA: TGTGCCAGCAGCCCTCCTCGGGGGGATGAGCAGTTCTTC
CDR3 protein: CASSPPRGDEQFF

clone size: few
J gene: TRBJ1-1
V gene: TRBV6-5
D gene: TRBD1
CDR3 DNA: TGTGCCAGCAAAACGGACAGGGTAGGGACTGAAGCTTTCTTT
CDR3 protein: CASKTDRVGTEAFF

clone size: once
J gene: TRBJ2-1
V gene: TRBV6-5
D gene: TRBD1
CDR3 DNA: TGTGCCAGCAGTTACAACCGACAGGGTGAGCAGTTCTTC
CDR3 protein: CASSYNRQGEQFF

clone size: -
J gene: TRBJ2-2
V gene: TRBV27
D gene: TRBD1
CDR3 DNA: TGTGCCAGCAGTTCAACGGGACAGGGGCCCGGGGAGCTGTTTTTT
CDR3 protein: CASSSTGQGPGELFF

clone size: -
J gene: TRBJ1-1
V gene: TRBV6-5
D gene: TRBD1
CDR3 DNA: TGTGCCAGCAGAGCCTGGACAGGCCCGAACACTGAAGCTTTCTTT
CDR3 protein: CASRAWTGPNTEAFF

clone size: -
J gene: TRBJ1-6
V gene: TRBV9
D gene: -
CDR3 DNA: TGTGCCAGCAGCGTAGGCTCGAGCTCCTATAATTCACCCCTCCACTTT
CDR3 protein: CASSVGSSSYNSPLHF

clone size: -
J gene: TRBJ2-4
V gene: TRBV5-6
D gene: -
CDR3 DNA: TGTGCCAGCAGCCCCCTGCGTCTACTAGCCAAAAACATTCAGTACTTC
CDR3 protein: CASSPLRLLAKNIQYF

clone size: -
J gene: TRBJ1-5
V gene: TRBV6-1
D gene: -
CDR3 DNA: TGTGCCAGCAGTGAAGCCAGGGGATATGGTCAGCCCCAGCATTTT
CDR3 protein: CASSEARGYGQPQHF

clone size: -
J gene: TRBJ2-7
V gene: TRBV4-1
D gene: TRBD2
CDR3 DNA: TGCGCCAGCAGCCAAGCCCCGCGACTCGAGGTAGCGGGAGGGCTGATCTACGAGCAGTACTTC
CDR3 protein: CASSQAPRLEVAGGLIYEQYF

clone size: -
J gene: TRBJ2-1
V gene: TRBV5-1
D gene: TRBD2
CDR3 DNA: TGCGCCAGCAGCTCGGCTAGCGGGACCTTCTCCTACAATGAGCAGTTCTTC
CDR3 protein: CASSSASGTFSYNEQFF

clone size: -
J gene: TRBJ2-5
V gene: TRBV15
D gene: TRBD1
CDR3 DNA: TGTGCCACCAGCAGAGTGGGGACAGGGTCAGAGACCCAGTACTTC
CDR3 protein: CATSRVGTGSETQYF

clone size: once
J gene: TRBJ1-3
V gene: TRBV13
D gene: -
CDR3 DNA: TGTGCCAGCAGCTTAGGTCCGGCGGGCTCTGGAAACACCATATATTTT
CDR3 protein: CASSLGPAGSGNTIYF

clone size: -
J gene: TRBJ2-5
V gene: TRBV7-9
D gene: -
CDR3 DNA: TGTGCCAGCAGCTTATACCGGGCGGGGGCCGAGACCCAGTACTTC
CDR3 protein: CASSLYRAGAETQYF

clone size: -
J gene: TRBJ2-5
V gene: TRBV5-1
D gene: -
CDR3 DNA: TGCGCCAGCAGCTTGCAGGCAGGGATACAAGAGACCCAGTACTTC
CDR3 protein: CASSLQAGIQETQYF

clone size: -
J gene: TRBJ1-5
V gene: TRBV18
D gene: TRBD1
CDR3 DNA: TGTGCCAGCTCACCACCCTCTCCCGGGACAGGGGGCAATCAGCCCCAGCATTTT
CDR3 protein: CASSPPSPGTGGNQPQHF